This T cell receptor beta chain was sequenced during a study of OX40 agonist ivuxolimab in advanced cancers. Study context: The treatment was a fully human IgG2 OX40 agonist, ivuxolimab.

Sampling times: baseline, cycle 4 day 1, cycle 7 day 1. The V gene's germline CDR1 is GTSNPN and CDR2 SVGIG (reference sequence). The CDR3 contains 12 residues. Trimming stripped 0 bases from V and 3 bases from J, with 3 bases between. Concerning this clone itself: Its cognate antigen is unknown.

Study results and caveats: At doses 0.1 to 3.0 mg/kg, CD4+ and CD8+ clones expanded.

Produced via immunoSEQ multiplex PCR; TCRdb's table is partial and in-frame only. The sample shows just under 65,000 clones, over 75% of them seen only once. Source: CD4+ or CD8+ T cells sorted from blood, taken in a trial of the OX40 agonist ivuxolimab. This sequence originates from an adult with an advanced solid tumor such as melanoma, head and neck, liver or kidney cancer. This chain links TRBV30 with TRBJ1-3; no firm D call. The CDR3 DNA is TGTGCCTGGAGTGTCGTTGGAAACACCATATATTTT. It translates to CAWSVVGNTIYF.